The 3 T cell receptor beta chains reported below all come from one sample, sequenced in a study of T cell clonotyping in hematopoietic cell transplantation. Repertoires were generated with immunoSEQ multiplex PCR, while TCRdb's copy carries only in-frame clones and drops some. Of about 69,000 clones in the sample, roughly 94% are singletons; the top ten hold roughly 1.7%. The sequenced sample consisted of peripheral blood mononuclear cells. These TCRs come from a man aged 50 to 60 in good health. Some clones in this sample may be carry-over from other donors' samples.

The gene calls are TRBV28 and TRBJ2-5, with 8 bases that match TRBD2. The CDR3 spans 15 residues. J lost 2 bases, V lost 7 bases, and 9 bases had no gene match. CDR1 and CDR2 (germline): MDHEN, SYDVKM. The CDR3 sequence is CASMGSGGPQETQYF. In nucleotides, the CDR3 is TGTGCCAGCATGGGGAGCGGGGGCCCTCAAGAGACCCAGTACTTC.

The table lists this clone with a few counts. V usage is TRBV2 and J usage is TRBJ1-2, with TRBD1 matching 7 bases. The CDR3 is 14 amino acids. Germline V gene data show CDR1 as SNHLY and CDR2 as FYNNEI. J lost 4 bases, V lost 6 bases, and 8 bases had no gene match. Here the CDR3 reads CASSSDRDGYGYTF. In DNA form, the CDR3 reads TGTGCCAGCAGCTCCGACAGGGACGGCTATGGCTACACCTTC.

J is TRBJ2-6 and V is TRBV5-6; unclear D gene. The CDR3 runs 14 residues. Germline V lookup: CDR1 SGHDT, CDR2 YYEEEE. V was clipped by 4 bases and J by 0 bases, with 5 bases between them. The CDR3 is CASSPFSGANVLTF. The CDR3 DNA follows: TGTGCCAGCAGCCCATTCTCTGGGGCCAACGTCCTGACTTTC.